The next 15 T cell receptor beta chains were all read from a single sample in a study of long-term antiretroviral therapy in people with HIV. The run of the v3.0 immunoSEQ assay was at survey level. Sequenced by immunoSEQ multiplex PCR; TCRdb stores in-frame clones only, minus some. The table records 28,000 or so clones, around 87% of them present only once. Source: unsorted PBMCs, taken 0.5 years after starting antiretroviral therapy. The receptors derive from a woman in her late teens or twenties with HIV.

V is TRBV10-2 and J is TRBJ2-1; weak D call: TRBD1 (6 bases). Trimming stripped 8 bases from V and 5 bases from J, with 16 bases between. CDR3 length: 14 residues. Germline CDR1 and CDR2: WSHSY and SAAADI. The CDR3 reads CASRLWGQDNEQFF. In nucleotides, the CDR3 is TGCGCCAGCCGGTTGTGGGGGCAGGACAATGAGCAGTTCTTC.

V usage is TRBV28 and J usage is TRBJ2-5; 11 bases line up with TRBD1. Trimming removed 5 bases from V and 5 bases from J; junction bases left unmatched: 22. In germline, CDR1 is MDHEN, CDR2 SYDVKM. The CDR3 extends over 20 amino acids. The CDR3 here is CASSPTKIPGQGERGETQYF. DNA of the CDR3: TGTGCCAGCAGTCCCACCAAGATACCGGGACAGGGGGAAAGAGGGGAGACCCAGTACTTC.

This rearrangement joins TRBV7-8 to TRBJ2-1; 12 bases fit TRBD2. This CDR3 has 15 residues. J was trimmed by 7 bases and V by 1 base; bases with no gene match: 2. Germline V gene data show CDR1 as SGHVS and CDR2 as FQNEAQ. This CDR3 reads CASSLGTSGNNEQFF. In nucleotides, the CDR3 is TGTGCCAGCAGCTTAGGGACTAGCGGGAATAATGAGCAGTTCTTC. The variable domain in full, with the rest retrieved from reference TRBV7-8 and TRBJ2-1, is GAGVSQSPRYKVAKRGQDVALRCDPISGHVSLFWYQQALGQGPEFLTYFQNEAQLDKSGLPSDRFFAERPEGSVSTLKIQRTQQEDSAVYLCASSLGTSGNNEQFFGPGTRLTVL.

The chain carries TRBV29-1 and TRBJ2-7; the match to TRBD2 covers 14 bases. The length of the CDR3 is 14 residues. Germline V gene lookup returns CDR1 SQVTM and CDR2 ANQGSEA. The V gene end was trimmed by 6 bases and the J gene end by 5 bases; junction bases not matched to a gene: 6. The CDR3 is CSVRTSGGFDEQYF. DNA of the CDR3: TGCAGCGTCCGGACTAGCGGGGGGTTCGACGAGCAGTACTTC.

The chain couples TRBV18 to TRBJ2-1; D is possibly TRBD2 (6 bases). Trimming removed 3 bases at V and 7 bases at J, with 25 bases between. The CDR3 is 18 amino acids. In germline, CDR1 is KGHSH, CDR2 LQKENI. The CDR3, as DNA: TGTGCCAGCTCACCCCGTGTCGGAGTGGTCGGGAGCAATAATGAGCAGTTCTTC. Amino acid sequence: CASSPRVGVVGSNNEQFF.

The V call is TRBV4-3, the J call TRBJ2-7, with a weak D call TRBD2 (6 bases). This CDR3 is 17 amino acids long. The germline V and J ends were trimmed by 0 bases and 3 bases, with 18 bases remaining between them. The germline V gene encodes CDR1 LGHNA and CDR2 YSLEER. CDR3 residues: CASSQDWRKGTVYEQYF. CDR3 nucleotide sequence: TGCGCCAGCAGCCAAGATTGGAGGAAAGGGACTGTCTACGAGCAGTACTTC.

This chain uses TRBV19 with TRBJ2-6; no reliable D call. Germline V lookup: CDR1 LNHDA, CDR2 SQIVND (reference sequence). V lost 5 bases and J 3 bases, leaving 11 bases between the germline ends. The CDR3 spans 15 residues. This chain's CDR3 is CASSVRQSGANVLTF. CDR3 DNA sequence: TGTGCCAGTAGTGTGCGTCAGAGTGGGGCCAACGTCCTGACTTTC. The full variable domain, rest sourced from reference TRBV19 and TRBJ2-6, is DGGITQSPKYLFRKEGQNVTLSCEQNLNHDAMYWYRQDPGQGLRLIYYSQIVNDFQKGDIAEGYSVSREKKESFPLTVTSAQKNPTAFYLCASSVRQSGANVLTFGAGSRLTVL.

The CDR3 loop is CASSHSGTIYEQYF. CDR3 DNA: TGCGCCAGCAGCCATTCCGGGACTATCTACGAGCAGTACTTC. The gene calls are TRBV4-1 and TRBJ2-7, with TRBD2 identical over 7 bases. This CDR3 is built from 14 residues. Germline loops: CDR1 MGHRA, CDR2 YSYEKL. V was clipped by 3 bases and J by 3 bases; unmatched bases: 5.

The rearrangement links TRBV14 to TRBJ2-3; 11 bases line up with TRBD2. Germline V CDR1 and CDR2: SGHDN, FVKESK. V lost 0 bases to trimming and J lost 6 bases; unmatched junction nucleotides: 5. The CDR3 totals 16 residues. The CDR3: CASSQDRTSGSDTQYF. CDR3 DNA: TGTGCCAGCAGCCAAGATCGAACTAGCGGGAGTGATACGCAGTATTTT.

The CDR3 coding sequence is TGTGCCAGCGTACCGCCGGACTCCTACGAGCAGTACTTC. Protein product: CASVPPDSYEQYF. V is TRBV6-5 and J is TRBJ2-7; no clear D. The CDR3 extends over 13 amino acids. V was trimmed by 8 bases and J by 0 bases, leaving 11 bases between them. Germline CDR1 is MNHEY and CDR2 is SVGAGI.

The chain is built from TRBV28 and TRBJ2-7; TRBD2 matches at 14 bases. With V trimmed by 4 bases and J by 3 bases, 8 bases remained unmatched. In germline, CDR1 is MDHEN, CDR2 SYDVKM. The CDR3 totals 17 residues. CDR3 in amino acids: CASSWGLAGVAGYEQYF. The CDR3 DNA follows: TGTGCCAGCAGTTGGGGACTAGCGGGAGTGGCGGGCTACGAGCAGTACTTC.

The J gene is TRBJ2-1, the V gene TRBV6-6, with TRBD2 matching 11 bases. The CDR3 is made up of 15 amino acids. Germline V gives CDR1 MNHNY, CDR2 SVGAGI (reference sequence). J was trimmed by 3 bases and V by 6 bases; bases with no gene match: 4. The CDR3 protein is CASSLTSGSYNEQFF. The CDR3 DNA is TGTGCCAGCAGCCTAACTAGCGGGAGCTACAATGAGCAGTTCTTC.

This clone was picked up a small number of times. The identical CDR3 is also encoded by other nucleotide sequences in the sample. CDR3 sequence (DNA): TGTGCCAGCAGTTTGTATGGGAACACTGAAGCTTTCTTT. This gives the protein CASSLYGNTEAFF. This chain connects TRBV27 to TRBJ1-1; D call uncertain. Germline loops: CDR1 MNHEY, CDR2 SMNVEV (reference sequence). The CDR3 loop spans 13 amino acids. The V and J ends lost 3 bases and 1 base respectively, with 6 bases between them.

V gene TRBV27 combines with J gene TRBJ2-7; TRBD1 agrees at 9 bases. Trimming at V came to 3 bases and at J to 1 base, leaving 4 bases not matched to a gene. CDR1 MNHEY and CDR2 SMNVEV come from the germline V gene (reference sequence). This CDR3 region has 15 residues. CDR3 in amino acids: CASSLGQGFSYEQYF. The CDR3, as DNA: TGTGCCAGCAGTTTGGGACAGGGATTTTCCTACGAGCAGTACTTC.

CDR3 protein: CATFDQANTEAFF. For the CDR3, the DNA is TGCGCCACCTTTGACCAAGCGAACACTGAAGCTTTCTTT. The rearrangement links TRBV10-1 to TRBJ1-1; the D is unclear. Trimming stripped 10 bases from V and 1 base from J, with 13 bases between. The CDR3 contains 13 residues. Germline V CDR1 and CDR2: WNHNN, SYGVQD (reference sequence).